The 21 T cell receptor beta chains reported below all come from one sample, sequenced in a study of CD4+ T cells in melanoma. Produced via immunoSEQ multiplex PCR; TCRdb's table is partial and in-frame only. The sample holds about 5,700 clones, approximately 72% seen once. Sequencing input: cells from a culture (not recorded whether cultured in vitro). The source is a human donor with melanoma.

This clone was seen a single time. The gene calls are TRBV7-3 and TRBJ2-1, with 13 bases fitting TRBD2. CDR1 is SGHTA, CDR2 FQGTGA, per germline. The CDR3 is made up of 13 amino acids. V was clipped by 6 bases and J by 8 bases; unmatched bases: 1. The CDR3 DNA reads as TGTGCCAGCAGTACTAGCGGGGGGGATGAGCAGTTCTTC. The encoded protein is CASSTSGGDEQFF.

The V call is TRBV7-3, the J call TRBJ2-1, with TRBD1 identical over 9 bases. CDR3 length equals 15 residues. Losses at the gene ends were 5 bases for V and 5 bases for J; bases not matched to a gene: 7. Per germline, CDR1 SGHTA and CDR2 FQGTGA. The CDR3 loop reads CASSLTGGYDNEQFF. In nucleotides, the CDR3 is TGTGCCAGCAGCCTGACAGGGGGATATGACAATGAGCAGTTCTTC.

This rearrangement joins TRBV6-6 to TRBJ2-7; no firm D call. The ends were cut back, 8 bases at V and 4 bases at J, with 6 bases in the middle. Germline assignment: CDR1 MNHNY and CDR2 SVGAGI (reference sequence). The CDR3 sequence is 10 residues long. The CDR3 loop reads CASGPYEQYF. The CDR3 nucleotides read TGTGCCAGCGGCCCATACGAGCAGTACTTC.

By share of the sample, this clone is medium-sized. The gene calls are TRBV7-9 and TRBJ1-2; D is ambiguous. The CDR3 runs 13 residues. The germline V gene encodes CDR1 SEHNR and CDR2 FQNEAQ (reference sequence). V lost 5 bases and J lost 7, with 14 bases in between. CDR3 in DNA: TGTGCCAGCAGCCCCCTTCTTCGAGGTGGCTACACCTTC. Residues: CASSPLLRGGYTF.

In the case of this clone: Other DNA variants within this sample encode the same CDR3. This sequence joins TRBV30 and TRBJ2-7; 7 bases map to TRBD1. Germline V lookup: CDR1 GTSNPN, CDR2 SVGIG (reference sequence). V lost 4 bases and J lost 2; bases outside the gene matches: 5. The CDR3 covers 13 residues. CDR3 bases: TGTGCCTGGACCGGGACAGACGCCTACGAGCAGTACTTC. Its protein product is CAWTGTDAYEQYF.

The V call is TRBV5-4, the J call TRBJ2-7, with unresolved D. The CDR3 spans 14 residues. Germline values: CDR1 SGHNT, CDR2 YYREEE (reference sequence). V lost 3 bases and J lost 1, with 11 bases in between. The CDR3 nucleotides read TGTGCCAGCAGCTCACCTGCCGGATCCTACGAGCAGTACTTC. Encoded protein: CASSSPAGSYEQYF.

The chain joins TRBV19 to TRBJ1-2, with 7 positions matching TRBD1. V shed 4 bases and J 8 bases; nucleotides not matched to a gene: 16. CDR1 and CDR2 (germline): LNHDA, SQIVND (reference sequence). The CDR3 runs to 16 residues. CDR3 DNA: TGTGCCAGTAGTACACCGGGGACAGCCTACGGTCACGGCTACACCTTC. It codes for CASSTPGTAYGHGYTF.

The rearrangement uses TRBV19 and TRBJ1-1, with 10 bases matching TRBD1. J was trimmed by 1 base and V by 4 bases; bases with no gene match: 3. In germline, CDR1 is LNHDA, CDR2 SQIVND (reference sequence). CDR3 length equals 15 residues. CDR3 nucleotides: TGTGCCAGTAGTAAAAGACAGGGGGCGAACACTGAAGCTTTCTTT. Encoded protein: CASSKRQGANTEAFF.

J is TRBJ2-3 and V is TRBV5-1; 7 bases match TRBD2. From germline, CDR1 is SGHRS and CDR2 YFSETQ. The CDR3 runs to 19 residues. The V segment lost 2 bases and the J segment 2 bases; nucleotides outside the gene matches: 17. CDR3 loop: CASSLIGYLGEGDTDTQYF. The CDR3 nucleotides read TGCGCCAGCAGCTTAATTGGTTATTTGGGGGAGGGTGACACAGATACGCAGTATTTT.

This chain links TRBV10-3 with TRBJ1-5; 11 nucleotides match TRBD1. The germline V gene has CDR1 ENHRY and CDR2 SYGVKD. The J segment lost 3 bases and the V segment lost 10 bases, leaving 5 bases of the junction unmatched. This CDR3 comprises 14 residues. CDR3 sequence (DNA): TGTGCCACCTGGGACAGGGGGTCCAATCAGCCCCAGCATTTT. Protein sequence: CATWDRGSNQPQHF.

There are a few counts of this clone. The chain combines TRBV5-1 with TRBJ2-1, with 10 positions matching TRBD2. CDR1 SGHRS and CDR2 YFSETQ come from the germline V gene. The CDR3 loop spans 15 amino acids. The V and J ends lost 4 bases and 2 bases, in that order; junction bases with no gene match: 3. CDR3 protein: CASSQTSGAYNEQFF. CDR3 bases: TGCGCCAGCAGCCAAACTAGCGGGGCCTACAATGAGCAGTTCTTC.

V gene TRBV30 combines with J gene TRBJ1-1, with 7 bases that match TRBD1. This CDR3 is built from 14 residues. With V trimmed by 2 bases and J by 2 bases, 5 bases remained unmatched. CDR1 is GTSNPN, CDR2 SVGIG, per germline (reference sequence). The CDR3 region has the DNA TGTGCCTGGAGTCGATACAGGGGAAACACTGAAGCTTTCTTT. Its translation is CAWSRYRGNTEAFF. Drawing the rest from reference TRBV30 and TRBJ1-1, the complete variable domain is SQTIHQWPATLVQPVGSPLSLECTVEGTSNPNLYWYRQAAGRGLQLLFYSVGIGQISSEVPQNLSASRPQDRQFILSSKKLLLSDSGFYLCAWSRYRGNTEAFFGQGTRLTVV.

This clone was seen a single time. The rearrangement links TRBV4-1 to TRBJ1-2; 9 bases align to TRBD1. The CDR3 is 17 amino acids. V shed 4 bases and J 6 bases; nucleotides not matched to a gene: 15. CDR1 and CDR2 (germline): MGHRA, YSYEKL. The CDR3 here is CASSRSSGTGSQDGYTF. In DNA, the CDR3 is TGCGCCAGCAGCCGAAGCTCGGGGACAGGGAGTCAAGATGGCTACACCTTC.

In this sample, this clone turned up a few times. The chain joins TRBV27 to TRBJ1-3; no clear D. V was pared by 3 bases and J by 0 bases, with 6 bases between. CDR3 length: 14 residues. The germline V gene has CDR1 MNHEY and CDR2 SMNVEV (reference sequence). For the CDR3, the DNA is TGTGCCAGCAGTTTGGGCATCTCTGGAAACACCATATATTTT. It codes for CASSLGISGNTIYF.

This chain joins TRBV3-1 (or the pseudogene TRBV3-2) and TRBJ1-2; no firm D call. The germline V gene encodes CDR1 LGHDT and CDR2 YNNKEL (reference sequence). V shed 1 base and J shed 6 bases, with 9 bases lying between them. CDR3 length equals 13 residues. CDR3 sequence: CASSQAVADGYTF. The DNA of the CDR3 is TGTGCCAGCAGCCAAGCCGTGGCCGATGGCTACACCTTC.

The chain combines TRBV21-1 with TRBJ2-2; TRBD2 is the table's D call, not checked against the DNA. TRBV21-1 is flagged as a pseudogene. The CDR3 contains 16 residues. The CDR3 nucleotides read TGTGCCAGCAGCCTAGGCGGCGGGGAAAACACCGGGGAGCTGTTTTTT. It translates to CASSLGGGENTGELFF.

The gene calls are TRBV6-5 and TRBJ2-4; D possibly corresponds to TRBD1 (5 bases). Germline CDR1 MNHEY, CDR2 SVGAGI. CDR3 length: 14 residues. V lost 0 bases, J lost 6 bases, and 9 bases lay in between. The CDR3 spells CASSYSGRGNIQYF. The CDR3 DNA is TGTGCCAGCAGTTACTCGGGGCGAGGAAACATTCAGTACTTC.

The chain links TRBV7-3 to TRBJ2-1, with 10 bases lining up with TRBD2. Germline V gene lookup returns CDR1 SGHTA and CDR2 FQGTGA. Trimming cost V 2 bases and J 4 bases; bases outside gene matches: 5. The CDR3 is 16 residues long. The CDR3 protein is CASSLRVAGGYNEQFF. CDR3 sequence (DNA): TGTGCCAGCAGCTTACGCGTAGCGGGGGGTTACAATGAGCAGTTCTTC.

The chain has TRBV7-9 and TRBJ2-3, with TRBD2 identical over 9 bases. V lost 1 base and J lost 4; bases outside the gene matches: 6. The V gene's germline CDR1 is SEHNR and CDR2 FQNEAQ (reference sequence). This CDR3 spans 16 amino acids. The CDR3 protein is CASSLEPGLAADTQYF. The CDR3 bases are TGTGCCAGCAGCTTAGAACCGGGACTAGCAGCAGATACGCAGTATTTT. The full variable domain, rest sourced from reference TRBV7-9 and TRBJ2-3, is DTGVSQNPRHKITKRGQNVTFRCDPISEHNRLYWYRQTLGQGPEFLTYFQNEAQLEKSRLLSDRFSAERPKGSFSTLEIQRTEQGDSAMYLCASSLEPGLAADTQYFGPGTRLTVL.

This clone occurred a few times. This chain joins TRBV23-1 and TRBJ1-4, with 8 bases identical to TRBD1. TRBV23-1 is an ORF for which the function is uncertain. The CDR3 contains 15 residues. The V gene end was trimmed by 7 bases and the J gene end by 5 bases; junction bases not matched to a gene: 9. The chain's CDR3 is CASIPPGGLNEKLFF. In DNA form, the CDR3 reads TGCGCCAGCATCCCTCCAGGGGGCCTCAATGAAAAACTGTTTTTT.

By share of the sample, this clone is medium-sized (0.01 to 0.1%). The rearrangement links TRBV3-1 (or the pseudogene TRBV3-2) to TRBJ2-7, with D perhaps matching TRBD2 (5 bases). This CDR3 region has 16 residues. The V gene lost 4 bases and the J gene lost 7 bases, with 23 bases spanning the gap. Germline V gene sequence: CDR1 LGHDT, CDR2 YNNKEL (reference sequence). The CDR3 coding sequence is TGTGCCAGCAGCCGAGAGTCGGACTCATTCTGGGTAGAGCAGTACTTC. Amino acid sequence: CASSRESDSFWVEQYF.